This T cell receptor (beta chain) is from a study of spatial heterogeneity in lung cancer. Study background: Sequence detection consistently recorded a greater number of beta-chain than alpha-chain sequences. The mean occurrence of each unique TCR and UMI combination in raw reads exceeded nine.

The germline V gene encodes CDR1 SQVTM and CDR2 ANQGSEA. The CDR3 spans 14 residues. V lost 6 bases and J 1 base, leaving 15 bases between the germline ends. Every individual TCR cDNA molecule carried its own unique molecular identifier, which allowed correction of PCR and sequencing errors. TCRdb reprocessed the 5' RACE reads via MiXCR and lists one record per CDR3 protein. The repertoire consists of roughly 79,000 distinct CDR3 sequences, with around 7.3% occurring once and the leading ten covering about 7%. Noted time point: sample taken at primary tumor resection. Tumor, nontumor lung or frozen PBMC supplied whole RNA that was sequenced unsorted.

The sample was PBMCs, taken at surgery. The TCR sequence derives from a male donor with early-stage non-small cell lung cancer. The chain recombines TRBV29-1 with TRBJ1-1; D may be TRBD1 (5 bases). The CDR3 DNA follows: TGCAGCGTGCAATACAGGCTGTCGAACACTGAAGCTTTCTTT. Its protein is CSVQYRLSNTEAFF.